The 23 T cell receptor beta chains listed next were all sequenced from one sample in a study of cytomegalovirus exposure and HLA in healthy donors. Profiling relied on immunoSEQ multiplex PCR, and the TCRdb table lists in-frame clones only, not all of them. This sample has around 99,000 clones, with roughly 90% found just once. The sample was PBMCs. The receptors here all came from a woman younger than 35 in good health and CMV-seronegative.

This chain links TRBV28 with TRBJ2-5; 9 nucleotides agree with TRBD1. Trimming took 7 bases from V and 4 from J; bases not matched to a gene: 4. Germline V gene lookup returns CDR1 MDHEN and CDR2 SYDVKM. The CDR3 consists of 13 residues. CDR3 residues: CASTLTGGETQYF. Written as DNA, the CDR3 is TGTGCCAGCACCTTGACAGGGGGAGAGACCCAGTACTTC.

CDR3 sequence reads: CASSLAGGPSYEQYF. DNA of the CDR3: TGTGCCAGCAGCTTAGCGGGGGGGCCGTCCTACGAGCAGTACTTC. V gene TRBV7-6 combines with J gene TRBJ2-7, with D tentatively TRBD2 (7 bases). Trimming cost V 0 bases and J 1 base, with 10 bases left between them. Per the germline V gene, CDR1 is SGHVS and CDR2 is FNYEAQ. The CDR3 is 15 amino acids.

Turning to this clone: A junction end diverges from the germline sequence, so it may reflect a read error. This sample includes further DNA sequences coding for the same CDR3. The rearrangement links TRBV28 to TRBJ1-2, with 12 bases aligning to TRBD1. CDR3 length: 14 residues. Germline V gene lookup returns CDR1 MDHEN and CDR2 SYDVKM. CDR3 nucleotides: TGTGCCAGCAGAACCGGGACAGGGGGCTATGGCTACACTTTC. Protein product: CASRTGTGGYGYTF.

The J gene is TRBJ2-3, the V gene TRBV2, with 8 bases identical to TRBD2. The CDR3 contains 15 residues. The V segment lost 10 bases and the J segment 0 bases; nucleotides outside the gene matches: 9. Germline V gene lookup returns CDR1 SNHLY and CDR2 FYNNEI. The CDR3 DNA follows: TGTGCCACCCCGAGGGGCGGGGGGAGCACAGATACGCAGTATTTT. This codes for CATPRGGGSTDTQYF. The full variable domain, completed using reference TRBV2 and TRBJ2-3, is EPEVTQTPSHQVTQMGQEVILRCVPISNHLYFYWYRQILGQKVEFLVSFYNNEISEKSEIFDDQFSVERPDGSNFTLKIRSTKLEDSAMYFCATPRGGGSTDTQYFGPGTRLTVL.

The chain is built from TRBV28 and TRBJ1-4; D is undetermined. V dropped 7 bases and J dropped 8 bases, with 17 bases sitting between them. Germline V lookup: CDR1 MDHEN, CDR2 SYDVKM. CDR3 length: 14 amino acids. The CDR3 region is CASKEMGPREKLFF. The CDR3 bases are TGTGCCAGCAAGGAGATGGGTCCTAGAGAAAAACTGTTTTTT.

This sequence joins TRBV7-9 and TRBJ2-1; TRBD2 agrees at 8 bases. Germline values: CDR1 SEHNR, CDR2 FQNEAQ (reference sequence). V lost 3 bases, J lost 3 bases, and 16 bases stayed unmatched. The CDR3 has 19 residues. The CDR3 DNA follows: TGTGCCAGCAGCTTTCCCCGGACTGGCGGGAGGTTAGGCTACAATGAGCAGTTCTTC. As protein: CASSFPRTGGRLGYNEQFF.

The rearrangement uses TRBV5-6 and TRBJ2-3, with D possibly being TRBD2 (6 bases). Looked up from germline, CDR1 is SGHDT and CDR2 is YYEEEE. The germline V and J ends were trimmed by 4 bases and 2 bases, with 17 bases remaining between them. The CDR3 is 16 amino acids. CDR3 DNA sequence: TGTGCCAGCAGCCCTACTAGAGGAGGGGCCACAGATACGCAGTATTTT. This sequence encodes CASSPTRGGATDTQYF. Variable domain in full (rest from reference TRBV5-6 and TRBJ2-3): DAGVTQSPTHLIKTRGQQVTLRCSPKSGHDTVSWYQQALGQGPQFIFQYYEEEERQRGNFPDRFSGHQFPNYSSELNVNALLLGDSALYLCASSPTRGGATDTQYFGPGTRLTVL.

The chain is built from TRBV4-3 and TRBJ2-1, with TRBD2 matching over 9 bases. V was pared by 5 bases and J by 7 bases, with 6 bases of the junction left unmatched. The CDR3 loop spans 14 amino acids. Germline CDR1 reads LGHNA; CDR2 reads YSLEER. The CDR3 bases are TGCGCCAGCAGCAGCGGGAGGACAGGAAATGAGCAGTTCTTC. Amino acid sequence: CASSSGRTGNEQFF.

This chain links TRBV5-4 with TRBJ1-2, with D tentatively TRBD1 (5 bases). CDR1 is SGHNT, CDR2 YYREEE, per germline (reference sequence). Between the trimmed V and J ends, which lost 2 bases and 5 bases, there was a span of 10 bases. The CDR3 is made up of 13 amino acids. CDR3: CASSFMGGYGYTF. Here the CDR3 DNA reads TGTGCCAGCAGCTTTATGGGGGGATATGGCTACACCTTC.

The V and J genes are TRBV28 and TRBJ2-6; 9 bases match TRBD1. Germline-derived CDR1 and CDR2 are MDHEN and SYDVKM. The CDR3 covers 15 residues. The V and J ends lost 5 bases and 2 bases, in that order; junction bases with no gene match: 1. This CDR3 is CASSRTGAGANVLTF. As DNA, the CDR3 is TGTGCCAGCAGTAGGACAGGGGCTGGGGCCAACGTCCTGACTTTC. The complete variable domain, with remaining parts taken from reference TRBV28 and TRBJ2-6, reads DVKVTQSSRYLVKRTGEKVFLECVQDMDHENMFWYRQDPGLGLRLIYFSYDVKMKEKGDIPEGYSVSREKKERFSLILESASTNQTSMYLCASSRTGAGANVLTFGAGSRLTVL.

The V and J genes are TRBV7-2 and TRBJ2-7; the D gene is possibly TRBD2 (6 bases). This CDR3 is built from 14 residues. Germline CDR1 is SGHTA and CDR2 is FQGNSA. Trimming took 0 bases from V and 4 from J, leaving 10 bases between them. CDR3 DNA: TGTGCCAGCAGCTTAGCGCGGGCGGGGTACGAGCAGTACTTC. Translated, it gives CASSLARAGYEQYF.

The chain couples TRBV4-2 to TRBJ2-7, with 8 bases that match TRBD2. The CDR3 runs 15 residues. Germline CDR1 reads LGHNA; CDR2 reads YNFKEQ. With V trimmed by 4 bases and J by 0 bases, 5 bases remained unmatched. CDR3 residues: CASSLGGVTSYEQYF. The DNA of the CDR3 is TGTGCCAGCAGCCTCGGGGGGGTAACCTCCTACGAGCAGTACTTC.

The table lists this clone with a few counts. The chain uses TRBV28 and TRBJ2-7, with D possibly TRBD2 on 6 matching bases. The CDR3 loop spans 13 amino acids. V lost 5 bases and J lost 5, with 13 bases in between. Germline loops: CDR1 MDHEN, CDR2 SYDVKM. CDR3 in amino acids: CASSGGGEDEQYF. In nucleotides, the CDR3 is TGTGCCAGCAGTGGAGGAGGGGAAGACGAGCAGTACTTC.

The rearrangement joins TRBV20-1 to TRBJ2-3; possible D gene TRBD2, 5 bases. The CDR3 runs 11 residues. Germline V gene lookup returns CDR1 DFQATT and CDR2 SNEGSKA (reference sequence). Between the trimmed V and J ends, which lost 3 bases and 6 bases, there was a span of 7 bases. CDR3 bases: TGCAGTGCTAGGAGGGCTGATACGCAGTATTTT. It codes for CSARRADTQYF.

This chain joins TRBV5-6 and TRBJ1-1, with TRBD1 matching 9 bases. Germline CDR1 reads SGHDT; CDR2 reads YYEEEE. Trimming took 0 bases from V and 7 from J; bases not matched to a gene: 7. CDR3 length: 15 amino acids. The CDR3 is CASSLAGTGWGEAFF. The CDR3, as DNA: TGTGCCAGCAGCTTGGCCGGGACAGGGTGGGGTGAAGCTTTCTTT.

This chain connects TRBV30 to TRBJ2-3, with 10 bases lining up with TRBD2. The CDR3 totals 16 residues. Per germline, CDR1 GTSNPN and CDR2 SVGIG (reference sequence). The V gene end was trimmed by 3 bases and the J gene end by 2 bases; junction bases not matched to a gene: 8. CDR3 in amino acids: CAWSELGLAATDTQYF. For the CDR3, the DNA is TGTGCCTGGAGCGAACTAGGACTAGCGGCCACAGATACGCAGTATTTT.

This rearrangement joins TRBV9 to TRBJ1-2; no reliable D call. CDR3 length equals 14 residues. Germline CDR1 and CDR2: SGDLS and YYNGEE. V was pared by 0 bases and J by 3 bases, with 9 bases between. The CDR3 loop reads CASSVGGSDYGYTF. The CDR3 DNA follows: TGTGCCAGCAGCGTAGGTGGCAGCGACTATGGCTACACCTTC.

The chain has TRBV7-9 and TRBJ2-4; 7 bases fit TRBD1. With 5 bases clipped from V and 0 bases from J, the junction kept 16 bases outside the gene matches. The V gene's germline CDR1 is SEHNR and CDR2 FQNEAQ (reference sequence). The CDR3 runs 19 residues. The CDR3 sequence: CASSGGQDYTLLAKNIQYF. The CDR3 bases are TGTGCCAGCAGCGGAGGACAGGATTATACTTTGCTAGCCAAAAACATTCAGTACTTC.

The gene calls are TRBV27 and TRBJ2-3; TRBD2 matches at 8 bases. J gave up 0 bases and V 8 bases, and 4 bases lay outside the gene matches. The CDR3 extends over 14 amino acids. Germline CDR1 is MNHEY and CDR2 is SMNVEV (reference sequence). CDR3 protein: CASGSSGSTDTQYF. CDR3 DNA sequence: TGTGCCAGCGGGTCTAGCGGGAGCACAGATACGCAGTATTTT.

The V call is TRBV6-1, the J call TRBJ2-7, with 8 bases matching TRBD2. Germline lookup yields CDR1 MNHNS and CDR2 SASEGT. The J segment lost 10 bases and the V segment lost 3 bases, leaving 17 bases of the junction unmatched. This CDR3 has 16 amino acids. CDR3 protein: CASSEYPRLAKGRQYF. DNA for the CDR3: TGTGCCAGCAGTGAGTATCCCAGACTAGCGAAAGGACGACAGTACTTC.

This chain uses TRBV7-2 with TRBJ2-1; D is possibly TRBD1 (6 bases). The CDR3 contains 16 residues. Germline V gene data show CDR1 as SGHTA and CDR2 as FQGNSA. V lost 0 bases to trimming and J lost 6 bases, with 15 bases between them. CDR3 sequence reads: CASSLAGGSTSNEQFF. The CDR3 nucleotides read TGTGCCAGCAGCTTAGCTGGGGGCTCTACCTCCAATGAGCAGTTCTTC.

The genes are TRBV13 and TRBJ2-3, with 9 bases fitting TRBD1. CDR1 and CDR2 from the germline V gene are PRHDT and FYEKMQ (reference sequence). The CDR3 covers 16 residues. The V gene end was trimmed by 2 bases and the J gene end by 3 bases; junction bases not matched to a gene: 6. The CDR3 protein is CASSLISDRGTDTQYF. The DNA of the CDR3 is TGTGCCAGCAGCTTAATATCGGACAGGGGTACAGATACGCAGTATTTT.

The V gene is TRBV21-1, the J gene TRBJ2-7; the table assigns TRBD1, which was not confirmed against the DNA. TRBV21-1 is termed a pseudogene. CDR3 size: 18 residues. In nucleotides, the CDR3 is TGTGCCAGCAGCAATTCAACTGTAGGACAGGGATTTCCCTACGAGCAGTACTTC. The encoded protein is CASSNSTVGQGFPYEQYF.